The subject of this entry is one TCR beta chain. This sample stems from a study of T cell changes during pregnancy in multiple sclerosis. The germline gives CDR1 SGHRS, CDR2 YFSETQ. The CDR3 has 17 amino acids. V was clipped by 4 bases and J by 6 bases, with 24 bases between them. Sequenced by immunoSEQ multiplex PCR; TCRdb stores in-frame clones only, minus some. The sample records 50,000 to 70,000 clones, roughly nine tenths being singletons. Sequencing used peripheral blood, obtained in the third trimester of pregnancy. V usage is TRBV5-1 and J usage is TRBJ2-3; perhaps TRBD2 as D (5 bases). This sequence was found in a female donor in good health, enrolled as a control in a pregnancy study. CDR3 residues: CASSPGVSGGRGDTQYF. The CDR3, as DNA: TGCGCCAGCAGCCCTGGAGTCTCCGGCGGAAGAGGGGATACGCAGTATTTT.